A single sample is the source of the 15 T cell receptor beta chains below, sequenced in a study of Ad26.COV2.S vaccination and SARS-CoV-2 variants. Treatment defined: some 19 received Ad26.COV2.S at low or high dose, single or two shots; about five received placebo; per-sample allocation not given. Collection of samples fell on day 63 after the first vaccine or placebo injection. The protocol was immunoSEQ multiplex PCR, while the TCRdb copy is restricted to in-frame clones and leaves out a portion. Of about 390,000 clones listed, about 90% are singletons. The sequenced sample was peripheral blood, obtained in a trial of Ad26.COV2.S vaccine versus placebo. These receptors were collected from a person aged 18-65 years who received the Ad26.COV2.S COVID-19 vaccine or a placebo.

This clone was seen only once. The CDR3 reads CASSRGLGLNSYEQYF. The DNA for the CDR3 is TGTGCCAGCAGTAGGGGCTTAGGATTGAACTCCTACGAGCAGTACTTC. V gene TRBV6-2 or TRBV6-3 combines with J gene TRBJ2-7; TRBD1 is a possible D gene (5 bases). Germline V gene data show CDR1 as MNHEY and CDR2 as SVGEGT. This CDR3 region has 16 residues. The V gene lost 5 bases and the J gene lost 0 bases, with 17 bases spanning the gap.

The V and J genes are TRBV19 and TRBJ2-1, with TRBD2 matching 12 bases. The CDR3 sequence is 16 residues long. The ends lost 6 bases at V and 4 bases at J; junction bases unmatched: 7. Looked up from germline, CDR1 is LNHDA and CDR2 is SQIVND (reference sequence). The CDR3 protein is CASRWASGGGYNEQFF. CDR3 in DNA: TGTGCCAGTAGGTGGGCTAGCGGGGGGGGATACAATGAGCAGTTCTTC. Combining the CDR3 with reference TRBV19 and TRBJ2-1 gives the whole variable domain DGGITQSPKYLFRKEGQNVTLSCEQNLNHDAMYWYRQDPGQGLRLIYYSQIVNDFQKGDIAEGYSVSREKKESFPLTVTSAQKNPTAFYLCASRWASGGGYNEQFFGPGTRLTVL.

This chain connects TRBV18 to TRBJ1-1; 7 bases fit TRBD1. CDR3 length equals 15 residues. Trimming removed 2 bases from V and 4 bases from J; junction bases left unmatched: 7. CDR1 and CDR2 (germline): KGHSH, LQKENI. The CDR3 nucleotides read TGTGCCAGCTCACCAGAACAGGGGATGTTCACTGAAGCTTTCTTT. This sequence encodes CASSPEQGMFTEAFF.

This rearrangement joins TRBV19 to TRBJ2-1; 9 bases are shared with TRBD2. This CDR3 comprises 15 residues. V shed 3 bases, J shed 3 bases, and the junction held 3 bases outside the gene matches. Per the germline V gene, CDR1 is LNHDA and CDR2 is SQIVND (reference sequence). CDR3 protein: CASSMRRGGYNEQFF. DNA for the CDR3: TGTGCCAGTAGTATGCGGCGGGGGGGCTACAATGAGCAGTTCTTC. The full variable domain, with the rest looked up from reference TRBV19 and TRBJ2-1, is DGGITQSPKYLFRKEGQNVTLSCEQNLNHDAMYWYRQDPGQGLRLIYYSQIVNDFQKGDIAEGYSVSREKKESFPLTVTSAQKNPTAFYLCASSMRRGGYNEQFFGPGTRLTVL.

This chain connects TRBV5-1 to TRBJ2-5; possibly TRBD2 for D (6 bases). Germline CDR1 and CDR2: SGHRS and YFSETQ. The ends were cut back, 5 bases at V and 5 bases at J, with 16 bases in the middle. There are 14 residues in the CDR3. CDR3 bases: TGCGCCAGCAGTTTTACTAGCCTTGGGGAGACCCAGTACTTC. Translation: CASSFTSLGETQYF.

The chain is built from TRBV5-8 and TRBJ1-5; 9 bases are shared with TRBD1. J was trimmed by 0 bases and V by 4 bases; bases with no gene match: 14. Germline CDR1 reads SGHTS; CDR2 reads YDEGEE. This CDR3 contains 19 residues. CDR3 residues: CASSPGQGRPGYSNQPQHF. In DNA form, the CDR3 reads TGTGCCAGCAGCCCGGGACAGGGACGGCCCGGGTATAGCAATCAGCCCCAGCATTTT.

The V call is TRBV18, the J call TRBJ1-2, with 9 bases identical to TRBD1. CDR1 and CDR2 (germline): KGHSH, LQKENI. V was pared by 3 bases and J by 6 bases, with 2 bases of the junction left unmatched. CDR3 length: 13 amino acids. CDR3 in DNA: TGTGCCAGCTCACCGGGACAGGGAAATGGCTACACCTTC. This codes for CASSPGQGNGYTF.

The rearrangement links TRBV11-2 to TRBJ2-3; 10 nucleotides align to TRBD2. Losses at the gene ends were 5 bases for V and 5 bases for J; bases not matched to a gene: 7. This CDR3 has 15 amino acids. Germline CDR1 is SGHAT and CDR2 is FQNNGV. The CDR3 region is CASSLSGGAGDTQYF. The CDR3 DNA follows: TGTGCCAGCAGCCTAAGCGGGGGGGCCGGAGATACGCAGTATTTT.

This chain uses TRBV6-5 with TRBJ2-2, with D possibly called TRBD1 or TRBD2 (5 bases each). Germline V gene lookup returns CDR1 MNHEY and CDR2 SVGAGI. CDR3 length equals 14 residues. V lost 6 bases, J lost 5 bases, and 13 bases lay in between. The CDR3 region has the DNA TGTGCCAGCAGCTACCGGGACCGAACCGGGGAGCTGTTTTTT. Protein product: CASSYRDRTGELFF.

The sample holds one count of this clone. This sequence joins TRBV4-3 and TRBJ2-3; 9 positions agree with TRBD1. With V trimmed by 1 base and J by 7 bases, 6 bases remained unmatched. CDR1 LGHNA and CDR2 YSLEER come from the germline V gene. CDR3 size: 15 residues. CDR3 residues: CASSQVGQGINTQYF. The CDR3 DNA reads TGCGCCAGCAGCCAAGTCGGACAGGGGATTAATACGCAGTATTTT.

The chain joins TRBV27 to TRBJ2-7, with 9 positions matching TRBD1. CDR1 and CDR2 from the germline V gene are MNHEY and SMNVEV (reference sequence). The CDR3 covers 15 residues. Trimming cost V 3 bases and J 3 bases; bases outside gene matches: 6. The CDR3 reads CASSFLQGADYEQYF. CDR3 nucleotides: TGTGCCAGCAGTTTTTTACAGGGGGCTGACTACGAGCAGTACTTC.

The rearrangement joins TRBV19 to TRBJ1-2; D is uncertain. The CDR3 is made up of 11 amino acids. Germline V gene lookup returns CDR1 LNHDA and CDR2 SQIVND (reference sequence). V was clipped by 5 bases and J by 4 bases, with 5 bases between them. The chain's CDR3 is CASSLGYGYTF. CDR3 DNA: TGTGCCAGTAGTCTAGGCTATGGCTACACCTTC.

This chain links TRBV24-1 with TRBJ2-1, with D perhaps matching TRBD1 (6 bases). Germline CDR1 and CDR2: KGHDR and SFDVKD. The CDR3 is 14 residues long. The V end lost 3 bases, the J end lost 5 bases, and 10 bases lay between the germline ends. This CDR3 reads CATSDTGSNNEQFF. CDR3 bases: TGTGCCACCAGTGATACAGGGTCCAACAATGAGCAGTTCTTC.

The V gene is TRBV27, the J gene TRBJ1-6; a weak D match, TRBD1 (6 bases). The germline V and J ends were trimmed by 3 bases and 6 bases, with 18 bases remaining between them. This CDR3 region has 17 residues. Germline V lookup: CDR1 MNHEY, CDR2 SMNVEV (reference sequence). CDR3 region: CASSLVGGGGGNSPLHF. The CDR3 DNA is TGTGCCAGCAGTTTGGTTGGGGGAGGAGGGGGTAATTCACCCCTCCACTTT.

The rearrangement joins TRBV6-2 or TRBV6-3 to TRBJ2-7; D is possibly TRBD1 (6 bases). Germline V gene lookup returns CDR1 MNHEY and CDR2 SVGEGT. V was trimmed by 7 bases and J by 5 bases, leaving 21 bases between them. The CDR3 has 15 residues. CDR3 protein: CASIPSPGRGDEQYF. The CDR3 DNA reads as TGTGCCAGCATCCCTTCGCCTGGCAGGGGAGACGAGCAGTACTTC.